One TCR beta chain is described in this entry. Its antigen is not known. With V trimmed by 10 bases and J by 7 bases, 10 bases remained unmatched. Germline V gene lookup returns CDR1 ENHRY and CDR2 SYGVKD. The CDR3 is 14 residues long. This sample is drawn from a study of T cell responses to AZD1222 COVID-19 vaccine. Study results and caveats: Within unmutated variant regions lay the reported targets of nearly half of spike-specific TCRs.

Method: immunoSEQ multiplex PCR; TCRdb's copy keeps in-frame clones and lacks some. Here the sample spans about 110,000 clones, about 87% being singletons. The V call is TRBV10-3, the J call TRBJ2-2, with TRBD2 matching over 9 bases. The receptor comes from an adult who received the AZD1222 COVID-19 vaccine. Sequenced material: peripheral blood, taken 28 days after the second AZD1222 dose. CDR3 in DNA: TGTGCCACCGGCGGGAGGGCCGAGAACGGGGAGCTGTTTTTT. Encoded protein: CATGGRAENGELFF.